This T cell receptor (delta chain) was identified in a study of γδ T cells in repeated Plasmodium falciparum infection. Whole-study context: Sampling occurred at baseline, pre-infection for selected infections, and 21 days post-infection. Some Malian samples span acute malaria episodes; others come from no-transmission periods.

Bulk repertoires came from Vgamma9/Vdelta2+ or Vdelta2-negative gammadelta T cells flow-sorted from PBMC. Study outcomes and limitations: Many TCRgamma sequences overlapped between individuals in stable Vgamma9/Vdelta2+ repertoires.

The CDR3 is 20 amino acids. The J segment lost 1 base and the V segment lost 0 bases, leaving 14 bases of the junction unmatched. Germline lookup yields CDR1 GEAIGNYY and CDR2 EKD. Each sorted gammadelta sample had TRG and TRD chains sequenced. TCRdb reanalyzed the multiplex PCR reads using CATT. The table records about 93,000 delta-chain clones, less than 1% of them present only once. Note on this clone: Antigen: not known. TCRdb records a much larger clone's protein for this DNA, with a difference at residue 10 that likely arises from a read error; the protein given is the translation of the DNA.

The V call is TRDV2, the J call TRDJ1, with 12 bases aligning to TRDD3. The J gene, absent from TCRdb, was called here by matching the DNA to germline. The sequencing input was gamma-delta T cells from blood. The sequence came from a pool of human donors (malaria-infected and uninfected, not separated). This CDR3 reads CACDTEGSRSWGIRTDKLIF. CDR3 DNA sequence: TGTGCCTGTGACACCGAGGGGTCCAGGAGCTGGGGGATACGCACCGATAAACTCATCTTT.